What follows are 2 T cell receptor beta chains derived from one specimen sequenced in a study of T cells in tuberculosis. Time point of the sample: new active TB diagnosis, blood taken before or within 7 days of starting treatment. Clones were sequenced by immunoSEQ multiplex PCR, and TCRdb holds only the in-frame ones, with some missing. The sample yields under 50,000 clones, 94% seen once. The sample was PBMCs, taken at tuberculosis diagnosis. The receptor set was obtained from an adult with tuberculosis.

The chain is built from TRBV5-1 and TRBJ2-5; the match to TRBD2 covers 13 bases. There are 16 residues in the CDR3. Trimming cost V 4 bases and J 4 bases; bases outside gene matches: 7. The germline gives CDR1 SGHRS, CDR2 YFSETQ. Here the CDR3 reads CASSITSGGAGETQYF. CDR3 coding DNA: TGCGCCAGCAGCATTACTAGCGGGGGGGCCGGAGAGACCCAGTACTTC.

The V gene is TRBV2, the J gene TRBJ1-1; no reliable D call. The length of the CDR3 is 17 residues. V was shortened by 3 bases and J by 5 bases, with 22 bases between the two germline ends. Germline V gene sequence: CDR1 SNHLY, CDR2 FYNNEI. The CDR3 loop is CASSDLSAKTSGTEAFF. Here the CDR3 DNA reads TGTGCCAGCAGTGATCTTTCTGCAAAAACCTCAGGTACTGAAGCTTTCTTT.